This T cell receptor (beta chain) was observed in a study of monozygotic twins with inflammatory bowel disease (dated by TCRdb to the late 2010s). Study-level background: The complete study included 28 monozygotic twin pairs: 19 IBD-discordant Danish pairs and nine German pairs, of which four were IBD-concordant and five were IBD-discordant. The search for disease-associated traits relied mainly on comparing, within discordant pairs, IBD patients with their genetically identical healthy co-twins. Each individual had, on average, about 151 000 unique TCRalpha sequences and 181 000 unique TCRbeta sequences available for analysis. The paper as a whole reports these results and caveats: Concordant and discordant twins showed no difference in repertoire similarity, possibly because of limited statistical power. Because patients received different immunosuppressive treatments, the repertoires may have picked up extra background noise and variability between individuals. Measured by the inverse Simpson index, TCRbeta repertoire diversity was lower in IBD patients than in their healthy co-twins. The results gave no support for a single strong signal or clonotype linked to IBD. Fewer clonotypes were shared with other individuals by IBD patients than by healthy twins, most markedly in patients showing signs of disease activity. The analysis was unable to tell different T cell subtypes apart.

From each donor, a roughly 2.7 ml peripheral blood sample was drawn into PAXgene tubes and stored at -80 degrees C. Without T cell sorting, total RNA was isolated from whole blood using the PAXgene blood miRNA kit on an automated QIAcube. Peripheral blood from monozygotic twin pairs, either concordant or discordant for inflammatory bowel disease, underwent deep TCRalpha and TCRbeta repertoire profiling that used unique molecular barcoding. For every twin pair, smoking habits were documented, and each individual was categorised as a current, former or never smoker. Taken from the germline V gene, the CDR1 and CDR2 loops are SGHRS and YFSETQ. Inclusive of the bounding cysteine and phenylalanine, the CDR3 is 16 residues long. The protein alone is recorded here. Libraries came from 5' RACE. Each TCR library was prepared from about 3.5 ug of total RNA. For each sample, cDNA synthesis was carried out in eight separate reactions using SMARTScribe reverse transcriptase. During cDNA synthesis, template switching introduced unique molecular identifiers that contained a 6-nucleotide sample barcode. TCRalpha and TCRbeta cDNA was amplified by two nested PCRs of about 15 and 9 cycles, with bead purification after each PCR. Before amplification, the cDNA was both treated with uracil DNA-glycosylase and purified with the QIAquick PCR purification kit. The second PCR added Illumina TruSeq-compatible adapters along with sample-specific barcodes. Library quality and concentration were checked on TapeStation and Qubit, and libraries were pooled at around 5 ng each. Pooled libraries were sequenced on an Illumina HiSeq2500 single-index Rapid Run with 2 x 100 bp reads and custom sequencing primers. In the source study's methods: PCR and sequencing errors were corrected by UMI-based consensus assembly using MiGEC version 1.2.6. MiXCR version 2.1.1 was used to carry out V(D)J alignment, clonotype assembly and CDR3 extraction. To normalise gene usage, clonotype sharing and MAIT/NKT TCR abundance, the top 1000, 10 000 and 20 000 clonotypes in each sample were analysed. After downsampling to 27 000 UMIs, diversity was calculated as the inverse Simpson index using the vegan R package. Paired Mann-Whitney U tests were applied to discordant twin pairs, with Benjamini-Hochberg correction for multiple testing. TCRdb reanalyzed the reads, keeping one entry per CDR3 protein sequence and omitting DNA. The V and J calls and clone size are TCRdb's, not the authors'. The sample's own table lists 150,000 to 200,000 distinct CDR3 sequences. Roughly 2.4% of the sample lies in the top ten.

Turning to this clonotype: Its antigen is not yet known.

The chain is assembled from TRBV5-1 and TRBJ2-3; lacking DNA, the TRBD1 call made by TCRdb goes unchecked. The clonotype was recovered from a human donor with ulcerative colitis or Crohn's disease, or a healthy co-twin of an affected twin (not recorded which). The specimen sequenced was blood. The CDR3 sequence is CASSLWESQGSDTQYF.